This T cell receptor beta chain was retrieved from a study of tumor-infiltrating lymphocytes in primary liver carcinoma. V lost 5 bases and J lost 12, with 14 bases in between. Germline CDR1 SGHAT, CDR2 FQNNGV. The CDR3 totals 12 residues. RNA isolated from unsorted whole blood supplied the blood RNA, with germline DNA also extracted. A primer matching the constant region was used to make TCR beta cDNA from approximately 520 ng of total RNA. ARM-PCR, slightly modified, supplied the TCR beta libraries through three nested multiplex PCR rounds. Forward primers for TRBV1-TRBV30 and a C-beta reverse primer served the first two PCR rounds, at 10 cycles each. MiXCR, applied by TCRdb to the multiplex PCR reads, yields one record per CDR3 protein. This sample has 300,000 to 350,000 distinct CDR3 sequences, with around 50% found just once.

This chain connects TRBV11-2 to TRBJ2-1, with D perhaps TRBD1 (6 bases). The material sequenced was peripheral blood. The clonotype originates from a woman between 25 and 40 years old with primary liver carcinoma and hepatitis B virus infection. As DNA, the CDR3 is TGTGCCAGCAGCACGCGACAGGCCGTGCAGTTCTTC. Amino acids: CASSTRQAVQFF.